Listed here are 23 T cell receptor beta chains from one sample, sequenced in a study of T cells in Graves' hyperthyroidism and ophthalmopathy. Amplified regions were TCR beta CDR3 sequences from RNA transcripts. With the HTBI primer set, the TCR CDR3 went through a first round of RT-PCR. Using its own MiXCR run on the multiplex PCR reads, TCRdb lists one record per CDR3 protein. The sample lists about 270,000 distinct CDR3 sequences, approximately 25% seen once, with under 40% in the top ten. Sequencing was carried out using blood. These receptors were obtained from a woman in her thirties or forties with Graves' ophthalmopathy.

This clonotype showed up many times. The V and J genes are TRBV28 and TRBJ2-7; 7 bases map to TRBD2. Germline V gene lookup returns CDR1 MDHEN and CDR2 SYDVKM. V dropped 3 bases and J dropped 6; count of bases not matched to a gene: 8. This CDR3 has 14 residues. The CDR3 region is CASSLVREGLEQYF. CDR3 in DNA: TGTGCCAGCAGTTTGGTGAGGGAGGGCCTCGAGCAGTACTTC.

This clonotype came up many times. The chain couples TRBV12-3 or TRBV12-4 to TRBJ1-1, with TRBD1 identical over 8 bases. The CDR3 contains 17 residues. Germline trimming cut 8 bases from V and 0 bases from J; bases unmatched to any gene: 14. The CDR3 here is CASRPPRRGRMNTEAFF. The CDR3 coding sequence is TGTGCCAGCCGTCCTCCCCGCAGGGGGCGGATGAACACTGAAGCTTTCTTT.

This clonotype was seen repeatedly, ten times or more. Since a much larger clone is just one base distant, this may be a read error. The chain recombines TRBV6-1 with TRBJ1-2; TRBD1 aligns across 7 bases. Germline lookup yields CDR1 MNHNS and CDR2 SASEGT. The CDR3 covers 12 residues. CDR3 bases: TGTGCCATCTACCAACAGGGGCGCGGCTACGCCTTC. It is translated as CAIYQQGRGYAF.

This clonotype was seen many times. The rearrangement links TRBV20-1 to TRBJ1-2, with a tentative D call TRBD1 (6 bases). The CDR3 is made up of 12 amino acids. Per the germline V gene, CDR1 is DFQATT and CDR2 is SNEGSKA (reference sequence). The germline V and J ends were trimmed by 6 bases and 3 bases, with 11 bases remaining between them. Written as DNA, the CDR3 is TGCAGTGCCCTGGGACAAGACTATGGCTACACCTTC. This sequence encodes CSALGQDYGYTF.

The table lists this clonotype with many counts. The gene calls are TRBV20-1 and TRBJ1-5; 8 bases map to TRBD1. The J segment lost 6 bases and the V segment lost 4 bases, leaving 8 bases of the junction unmatched. The CDR3 is 14 residues long. The V gene's germline CDR1 is DFQATT and CDR2 SNEGSKA (reference sequence). The CDR3 reads CSATRTGTGQPQHF. The CDR3 region has the DNA TGCAGTGCTACCCGGACAGGGACAGGTCAGCCCCAGCATTTT.

This clonotype was recorded at least ten times. V is TRBV30 and J is TRBJ2-2, with D tentatively TRBD1 (6 bases). The CDR3 totals 15 residues. Trimming cost V 5 bases and J 6 bases, with 19 bases left between them. In germline, CDR1 is GTSNPN, CDR2 SVGIG (reference sequence). The CDR3 spells CAWHASRGMAGELFF. The CDR3 DNA is TGTGCCTGGCATGCCTCCAGGGGTATGGCCGGGGAGCTGTTTTTT. The full variable domain, its missing parts supplied by reference TRBV30 and TRBJ2-2, is SQTIHQWPATLVQPVGSPLSLECTVEGTSNPNLYWYRQAAGRGLQLLFYSVGIGQISSEVPQNLSASRPQDRQFILSSKKLLLSDSGFYLCAWHASRGMAGELFFGEGSRLTVL.

Ten or more counts support this clonotype. The V and J genes are TRBV6-1 and TRBJ1-5; the D gene is possibly TRBD1 (6 bases). V was cut by 2 bases and J by 3 bases, with 14 bases left in between. This CDR3 spans 16 amino acids. In germline, CDR1 is MNHNS, CDR2 SASEGT. DNA of the CDR3: TGTGCCAGCAGTGAATTCACAGGGTGGAACAATCAGCCCCAGCATTTT. Its translation: CASSEFTGWNNQPQHF.

At least ten counts were recorded for this clonotype. This chain links TRBV6-1 with TRBJ1-2; TRBD1 might be the D (6 bases). Looked up from germline, CDR1 is MNHNS and CDR2 is SASEGT. The CDR3 is 16 amino acids. V gave up 2 bases and J gave up 1 base, with 14 bases separating them. Written as DNA, the CDR3 is TGTGCCAGCAGTGAATATGACGGGGGCATTAACTATGGCTACACCTTC. It yields the protein CASSEYDGGINYGYTF.

CDR3 nucleotides: TGTGCCAGCACTAATCGAGGGACGGGGAAAGCTAACTATGGCTACACCTTC. Its protein product is CASTNRGTGKANYGYTF. This chain links TRBV6-4 with TRBJ1-2, with D maybe TRBD1 (5 bases). The CDR3 loop spans 17 amino acids. The germline CDR1 and CDR2 sequences are MRHNA and SNTAGT. V was cut by 7 bases and J by 0 bases, with 21 bases left in between.

This clonotype appeared many times. The V call is TRBV20-1, the J call TRBJ2-5; 10 nucleotides align to TRBD2. This CDR3 spans 15 amino acids. The V gene's germline CDR1 is DFQATT and CDR2 SNEGSKA (reference sequence). J was trimmed by 1 base and V by 6 bases; bases with no gene match: 8. CDR3 loop: CSARRLAGFQETQYF. CDR3 bases: TGCAGTGCACGAAGACTAGCGGGCTTCCAAGAGACCCAGTACTTC.

This clonotype has ten or more counts. The genes are TRBV5-1 and TRBJ2-7; 7 positions agree with TRBD1. The V gene end was trimmed by 7 bases and the J gene end by 1 base; junction bases not matched to a gene: 11. Germline V gives CDR1 SGHRS, CDR2 YFSETQ. This CDR3 has 15 amino acids. In nucleotides, the CDR3 is TGCGCCAGCCACCTGGCAGGGGGTGAGTCCTACGAGCAGTACTTC. This translates into CASHLAGGESYEQYF.

There are many counts of this clonotype. The gene calls are TRBV7-8 and TRBJ1-1, with D perhaps matching TRBD1 (5 bases). V lost 1 base, J lost 6 bases, and 15 bases lay in between. The CDR3 is 15 amino acids. The germline V gene has CDR1 SGHVS and CDR2 FQNEAQ. DNA for the CDR3: TGTGCCAGCAGCTTAGTGCGGGGGATGGTAGCTGAAGCTTTCTTT. Translation gives CASSLVRGMVAEAFF.

This clonotype was seen only a few times. V gene TRBV30 combines with J gene TRBJ1-2, with D possibly TRBD1 on 6 matching bases. From germline, CDR1 is GTSNPN and CDR2 SVGIG (reference sequence). The CDR3 is made up of 15 amino acids. V shed 3 bases and J shed 2 bases, with 16 bases lying between them. The DNA for the CDR3 is TGTGCCTGGAGATGGACAGCTTTATCAAACTATGGCTACACCTTC. This encodes CAWRWTALSNYGYTF.

V usage is TRBV12-3 or TRBV12-4 and J usage is TRBJ2-5, with unresolved D. Deletions cut 5 bases from V and 0 bases from J, with 7 bases between. The CDR3 runs to 13 residues. The CDR3 protein is CASSPLDQETQYF. The CDR3, as DNA: TGTGCCAGCAGTCCCCTCGACCAAGAGACCCAGTACTTC.

The chain joins TRBV6-1 to TRBJ1-1, with D tentatively TRBD1 (5 bases). Germline CDR1 reads MNHNS; CDR2 reads SASEGT. Trimming shortened V by 7 bases and J by 1 base, and 7 bases separated the two germline ends. The CDR3 covers 12 residues. The chain's CDR3 is CASKGQNTEAFF. In DNA, the CDR3 is TGTGCCAGCAAGGGGCAGAACACTGAAGCTTTCTTT.

The chain combines TRBV6-2 or TRBV6-3 with TRBJ1-3, with unresolved D. This CDR3 is built from 15 residues. V was cut by 7 bases and J by 4 bases, with 17 bases left in between. Germline V gene lookup returns CDR1 MNHEY and CDR2 SVGEGT. CDR3 in DNA: TGTGCCAGCAAGAGAATCGGATTTCTAGGAAACACCATATATTTT. Translation gives CASKRIGFLGNTIYF.

The genes are TRBV6-5 and TRBJ1-1; 7 bases are a match to TRBD1. Trimming removed 2 bases from V and 1 base from J; junction bases left unmatched: 1. The CDR3 totals 14 residues. The germline CDR1 and CDR2 sequences are MNHEY and SVGAGI. The CDR3 sequence: CASSYNRGNTEAFF. CDR3 nucleotides: TGTGCCAGCAGTTACAACAGGGGGAACACTGAAGCTTTCTTT.

This clonotype came up many times. The chain is built from TRBV28 and TRBJ1-1; D perhaps matches TRBD1 (5 bases). From germline, CDR1 is MDHEN and CDR2 SYDVKM. The CDR3 runs to 15 residues. The V gene lost 5 bases and the J gene lost 3 bases, with 16 bases spanning the gap. CDR3 in DNA: TGTGCCAGCAGTCTCTCAGGGAGCTACCACACTGAAGCTTTCTTT. It codes for CASSLSGSYHTEAFF.

Ten or more counts support this clonotype. The rearrangement uses TRBV7-8 and TRBJ2-7; 7 positions agree with TRBD2. Losses at the gene ends were 4 bases for V and 6 bases for J; bases not matched to a gene: 6. This CDR3 is built from 13 residues. Germline CDR1 reads SGHVS; CDR2 reads FQNEAQ. The CDR3 sequence: CASSSREQGEQYF. DNA of the CDR3: TGTGCCAGCAGCTCGCGGGAGCAGGGCGAGCAGTACTTC.

This clonotype was recorded at least ten times. This chain connects TRBV30 to TRBJ2-2; TRBD2 agrees at 7 bases. Germline V gives CDR1 GTSNPN, CDR2 SVGIG (reference sequence). The CDR3 spans 14 residues. Trimming removed 2 bases from V and 6 bases from J; junction bases left unmatched: 6. Here the CDR3 DNA reads TGTGCCTGGAGTAGCGGGACCAGGGCCGGGGAGCTGTTTTTT. This encodes CAWSSGTRAGELFF. The full variable domain, rest sourced from reference TRBV30 and TRBJ2-2, is SQTIHQWPATLVQPVGSPLSLECTVEGTSNPNLYWYRQAAGRGLQLLFYSVGIGQISSEVPQNLSASRPQDRQFILSSKKLLLSDSGFYLCAWSSGTRAGELFFGEGSRLTVL.

This clonotype has a count of ten or more. The chain joins TRBV12-3 or TRBV12-4 to TRBJ2-2; D is tentatively TRBD1 or TRBD2 (5 bases each). Trimming cost V 4 bases and J 1 base, with 10 bases left between them. The CDR3 sequence is 15 residues long. The DNA for the CDR3 is TGTGCCAGCAGTTGGGGCGGGCGGAACACCGGGGAGCTGTTTTTT. Translation gives CASSWGGRNTGELFF.

This clonotype has a count of ten or more. The V and J genes are TRBV6-5 and TRBJ2-7, with D possibly TRBD1 on 6 matching bases. V was shortened by 3 bases and J by 3 bases, with 15 bases between the two germline ends. The CDR3 is 15 residues long. In germline, CDR1 is MNHEY, CDR2 SVGAGI. The CDR3 protein is CASSYRQDRVYEQYF. DNA for the CDR3: TGTGCCAGCAGTTATCGTCAGGACAGAGTCTACGAGCAGTACTTC.

The chain employs TRBV30 and TRBJ2-5; maybe TRBD1 (5 bases). Trimming cost V 3 bases and J 9 bases, with 20 bases left between them. CDR1 and CDR2 (germline): GTSNPN, SVGIG (reference sequence). The CDR3 loop spans 14 amino acids. The CDR3 nucleotides are TGTGCCTGGAGACCCCTCAGGGAAGTGGTATCCCAGTACTTC. Translation gives CAWRPLREVVSQYF.